The entry below describes one T cell receptor (beta chain). The table came from immunoSEQ multiplex PCR; TCRdb's copy has only in-frame clones and leaves some out. The sample contains about 76,000 clones, around 93% of which appear only once. This sample stems from a study of T cell changes during pregnancy in multiple sclerosis. The material sequenced was peripheral blood, taken in the second trimester of pregnancy. The origin of this receptor is a female donor with multiple sclerosis, enrolled in a pregnancy study.

CDR3 DNA: TGCAGCGTTGTCGGGGGTGAAGCTTTCTTT. Its translation: CSVVGGEAFF. The chain uses TRBV29-1 and TRBJ1-1, with D possibly matching TRBD1 (5 bases). V lost 4 bases, J lost 7 bases, and 7 bases lay in between. Germline lookup yields CDR1 SQVTM and CDR2 ANQGSEA. The CDR3 is made up of 10 amino acids. Filled out from reference TRBV29-1 and TRBJ1-1, the complete variable domain reads SAVISQKPSRDICQRGTSLTIQCQVDSQVTMMFWYRQQPGQSLTLIATANQGSEATYESGFVIDKFPISRPNLTFSTLTVSNMSPEDSSIYLCSVVGGEAFFGQGTRLTVV.